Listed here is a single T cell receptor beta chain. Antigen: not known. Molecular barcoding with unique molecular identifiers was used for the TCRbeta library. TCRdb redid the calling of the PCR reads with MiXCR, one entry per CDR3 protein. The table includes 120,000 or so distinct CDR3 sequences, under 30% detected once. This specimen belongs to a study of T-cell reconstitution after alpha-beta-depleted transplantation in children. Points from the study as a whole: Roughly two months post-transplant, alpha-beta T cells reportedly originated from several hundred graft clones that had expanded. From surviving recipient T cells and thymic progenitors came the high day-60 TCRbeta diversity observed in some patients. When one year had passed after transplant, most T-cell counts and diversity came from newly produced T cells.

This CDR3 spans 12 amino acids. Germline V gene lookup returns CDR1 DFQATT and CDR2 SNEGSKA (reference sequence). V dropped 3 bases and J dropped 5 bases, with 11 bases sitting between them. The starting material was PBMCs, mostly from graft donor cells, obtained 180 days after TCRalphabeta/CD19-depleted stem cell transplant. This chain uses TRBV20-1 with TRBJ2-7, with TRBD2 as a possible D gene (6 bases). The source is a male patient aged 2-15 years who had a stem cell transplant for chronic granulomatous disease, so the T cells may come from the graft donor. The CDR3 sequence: CSASLLAHEQYF. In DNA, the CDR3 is TGCAGTGCTAGTTTACTAGCCCACGAGCAGTACTTC.